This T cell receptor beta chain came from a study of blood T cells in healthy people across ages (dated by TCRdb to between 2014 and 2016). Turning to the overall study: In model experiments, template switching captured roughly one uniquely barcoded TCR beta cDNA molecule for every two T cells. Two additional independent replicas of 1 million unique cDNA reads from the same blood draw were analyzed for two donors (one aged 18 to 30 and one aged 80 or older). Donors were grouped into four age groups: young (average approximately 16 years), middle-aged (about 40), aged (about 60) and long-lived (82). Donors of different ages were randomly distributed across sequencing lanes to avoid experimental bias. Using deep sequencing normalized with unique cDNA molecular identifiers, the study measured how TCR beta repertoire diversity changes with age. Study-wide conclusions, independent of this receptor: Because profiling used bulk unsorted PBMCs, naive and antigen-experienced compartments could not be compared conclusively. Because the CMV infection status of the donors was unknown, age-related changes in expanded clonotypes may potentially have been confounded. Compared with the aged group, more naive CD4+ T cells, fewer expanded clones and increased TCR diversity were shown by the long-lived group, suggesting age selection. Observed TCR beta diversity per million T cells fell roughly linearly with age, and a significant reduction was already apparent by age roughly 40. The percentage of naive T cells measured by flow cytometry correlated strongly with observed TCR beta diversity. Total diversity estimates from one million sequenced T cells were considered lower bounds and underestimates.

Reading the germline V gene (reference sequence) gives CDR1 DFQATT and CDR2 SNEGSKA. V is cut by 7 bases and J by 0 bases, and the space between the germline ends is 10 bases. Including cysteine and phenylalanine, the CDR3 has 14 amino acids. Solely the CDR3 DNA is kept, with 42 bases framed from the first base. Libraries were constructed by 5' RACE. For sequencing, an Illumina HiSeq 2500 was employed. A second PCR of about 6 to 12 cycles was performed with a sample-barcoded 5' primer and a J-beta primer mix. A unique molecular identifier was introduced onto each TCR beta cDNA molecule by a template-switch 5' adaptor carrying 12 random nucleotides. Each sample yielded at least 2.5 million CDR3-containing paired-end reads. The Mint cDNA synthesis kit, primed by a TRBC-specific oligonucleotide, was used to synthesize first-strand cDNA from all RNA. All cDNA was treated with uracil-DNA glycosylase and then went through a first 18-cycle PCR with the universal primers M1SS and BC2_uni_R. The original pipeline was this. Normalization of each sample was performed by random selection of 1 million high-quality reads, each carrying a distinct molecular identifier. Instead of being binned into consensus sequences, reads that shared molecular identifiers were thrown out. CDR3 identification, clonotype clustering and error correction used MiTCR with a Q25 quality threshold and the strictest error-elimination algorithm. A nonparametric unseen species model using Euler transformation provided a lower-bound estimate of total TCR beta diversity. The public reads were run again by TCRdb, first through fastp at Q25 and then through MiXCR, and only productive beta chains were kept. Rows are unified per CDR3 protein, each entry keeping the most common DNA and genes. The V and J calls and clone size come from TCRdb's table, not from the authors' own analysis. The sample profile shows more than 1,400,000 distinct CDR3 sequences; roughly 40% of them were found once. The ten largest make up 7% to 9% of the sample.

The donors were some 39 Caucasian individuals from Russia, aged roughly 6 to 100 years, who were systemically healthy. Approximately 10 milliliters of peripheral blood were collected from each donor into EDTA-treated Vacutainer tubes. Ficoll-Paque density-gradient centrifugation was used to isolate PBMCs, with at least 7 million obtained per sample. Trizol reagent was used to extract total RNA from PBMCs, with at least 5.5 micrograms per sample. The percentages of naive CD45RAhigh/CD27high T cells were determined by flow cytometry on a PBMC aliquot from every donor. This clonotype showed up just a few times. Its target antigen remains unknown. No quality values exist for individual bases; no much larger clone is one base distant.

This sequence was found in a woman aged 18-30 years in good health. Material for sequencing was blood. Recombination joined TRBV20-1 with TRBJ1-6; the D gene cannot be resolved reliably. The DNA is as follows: TGCAGTGTCAGAGGGCTCTCCTATAATTCACCCCTCCACTTT. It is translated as CSVRGLSYNSPLHF.